Each of the 23 T cell receptor beta chains below was sequenced from the same sample in a study of brain T cells in children with intractable seizures. Some clones are missing from TCRdb's copy, which holds only in-frame ones; the method was immunoSEQ multiplex PCR. The profile shows about 40,000 clones, approximately 90% of them singletons. Sequences were derived from peripheral blood, sampled at surgery. Every receptor here comes from a girl aged 2-10 years with tuberous sclerosis and intractable seizures.

CDR3 coding DNA: TGTGCCAGCGGGCTGACAGAGAACACCGGGGAGCTGTTTTTT. Translated: CASGLTENTGELFF. The chain is built from TRBV3-1 (or the pseudogene TRBV3-2) and TRBJ2-2; tentatively, D is TRBD1 (5 bases). The CDR3 has 14 residues. Germline CDR1 and CDR2: LGHDT and YNNKEL (reference sequence). Trimming took 8 bases from V and 1 from J, leaving 11 bases between them.

DNA of the CDR3: TGTGCCAGTCAACTAGCGGGGGCCTCCTACAATGAGCAGTTCTTC. Its translation: CASQLAGASYNEQFF. This chain uses TRBV2 with TRBJ2-1; TRBD2 matches at 11 bases. Germline trimming cut 9 bases from V and 0 bases from J; bases unmatched to any gene: 4. The length of the CDR3 is 15 residues. Per the germline V gene, CDR1 is SNHLY and CDR2 is FYNNEI. Based on the CDR3 plus reference TRBV2 and TRBJ2-1, the full variable domain is EPEVTQTPSHQVTQMGQEVILRCVPISNHLYFYWYRQILGQKVEFLVSFYNNEISEKSEIFDDQFSVERPDGSNFTLKIRSTKLEDSAMYFCASQLAGASYNEQFFGPGTRLTVL.

This sequence joins TRBV11-2 and TRBJ2-3; D is uncertain. The CDR3 is made up of 14 amino acids. Trimming shortened V by 0 bases and J by 3 bases, and 7 bases separated the two germline ends. The germline gives CDR1 SGHAT, CDR2 FQNNGV. CDR3 amino acids: CASSLDLVTDTQYF. Here the CDR3 DNA reads TGTGCCAGCAGCTTAGACCTAGTAACAGATACGCAGTATTTT. The complete variable domain, with remaining parts taken from reference TRBV11-2 and TRBJ2-3, reads EAGVAQSPRYKIIEKRQSVAFWCNPISGHATLYWYQQILGQGPKLLIQFQNNGVVDDSQLPKDRFSAERLKGVDSTLKIQPAKLEDSAVYLCASSLDLVTDTQYFGPGTRLTVL.

The sample holds one count of this clone. The chain employs TRBV6-5 and TRBJ2-7; D could derive from TRBD1 or TRBD2 (7 bases each). Germline V gene data show CDR1 as MNHEY and CDR2 as SVGAGI. V gave up 7 bases and J gave up 3 bases, with 16 bases separating them. This CDR3 spans 14 amino acids. The CDR3 DNA follows: TGTGCCAGCACCCCGGGGGGACAGAACTACGAGCAGTACGTC. Protein product: CASTPGGQNYEQYV.

The gene calls are TRBV24-1 and TRBJ1-2, with a tentative D call TRBD1 (6 bases). Germline assignment: CDR1 KGHDR and CDR2 SFDVKD. Trimming pared 6 bases from V and 7 bases from J, leaving 11 bases between. There are 12 residues in the CDR3. CDR3 sequence reads: CATSTQGGGYTF. The CDR3 nucleotides are TGTGCCACCAGTACACAGGGCGGTGGCTACACCTTC.

J is TRBJ2-1 and V is TRBV19; possible D gene TRBD2, 5 bases. Germline V CDR1 and CDR2: LNHDA, SQIVND (reference sequence). The ends were cut back, 4 bases at V and 8 bases at J, with 21 bases in the middle. The CDR3 contains 16 residues. Here the CDR3 reads CASSTFSKSGWDEQFF. The CDR3 DNA sequence: TGTGCCAGTAGTACTTTTTCTAAGTCGGGGTGGGATGAGCAGTTCTTC.

The V gene is TRBV3-1 (or the pseudogene TRBV3-2), the J gene TRBJ2-2, with 11 bases identical to TRBD2. The trim removed 0 bases at V and 1 base at J, leaving 4 bases unmatched. The CDR3 contains 18 residues. Germline values: CDR1 LGHDT, CDR2 YNNKEL (reference sequence). CDR3 nucleotide sequence: TGTGCCAGCAGCCAAGATGTAGCGGGGGGGCTGAACACCGGGGAGCTGTTTTTT. It encodes CASSQDVAGGLNTGELFF.

The chain joins TRBV19 to TRBJ2-1; D not resolved. Germline V gives CDR1 LNHDA, CDR2 SQIVND (reference sequence). The germline V and J ends were trimmed by 3 bases and 3 bases, with 3 bases remaining between them. CDR3 length: 12 amino acids. Here the CDR3 reads CASSMLYNEQFF. In nucleotides, the CDR3 is TGTGCCAGTAGTATGCTCTACAATGAGCAGTTCTTC.

This chain connects TRBV6-1 to TRBJ1-1, with unresolved D. This CDR3 contains 14 residues. The ends were cut back, 2 bases at V and 6 bases at J, with 13 bases in the middle. The germline V gene has CDR1 MNHNS and CDR2 SASEGT. The CDR3 DNA reads as TGTGCCAGCAGTGAAATCAACCCGATCGCTGAAGCTTTCTTT. This gives the protein CASSEINPIAEAFF.

CDR3 coding DNA: TGTGCCACCTCCTCGCCGCGAGGGGGTCTGAACACTGAAGCTTTCTTT. It encodes CATSSPRGGLNTEAFF. The V call is TRBV15, the J call TRBJ1-1; perhaps TRBD1 as D (6 bases). CDR3 size: 16 residues. Trimming cost V 8 bases and J 0 bases, with 19 bases left between them. In germline, CDR1 is LNHNV, CDR2 YYDKDF (reference sequence).

The chain links TRBV30 to TRBJ1-5, with D possibly being TRBD1 (5 bases). Germline CDR1 GTSNPN, CDR2 SVGIG (reference sequence). This CDR3 region has 15 residues. The germline V and J ends were trimmed by 1 base and 4 bases, with 14 bases remaining between them. The CDR3 coding sequence is TGTGCCTGGAGTGCTGGCGGGGCGGTGAATCAGCCCCAGCATTTT. Translation: CAWSAGGAVNQPQHF.

The chain recombines TRBV12-5 with TRBJ2-7, with 11 bases identical to TRBD2. The CDR3 has 17 residues. The V and J ends lost 1 base and 3 bases, in that order; junction bases with no gene match: 8. Looked up from germline, CDR1 is LGHNT and CDR2 is FRNRAP. For the CDR3, the DNA is TGTGCTAGTGGTTTGGATACTACTAGCGGGGGCCACTACGAGCAGTACGTC. Translated: CASGLDTTSGGHYEQYV.

J is TRBJ2-2 and V is TRBV19; D gene ambiguous. Between the trimmed V and J ends, which lost 8 bases and 3 bases, there was a span of 7 bases. This CDR3 is built from 12 residues. Germline CDR1 is LNHDA and CDR2 is SQIVND (reference sequence). Here the CDR3 DNA reads TGTGCCAGTCAAGATTACACCGGGGAGCTGTTTTTT. Amino acid sequence: CASQDYTGELFF.

The chain joins TRBV10-3 to TRBJ2-2; TRBD1 matches at 9 bases. J gave up 3 bases and V 11 bases, and 10 bases lay outside the gene matches. Per the germline V gene, CDR1 is ENHRY and CDR2 is SYGVKD. This CDR3 contains 15 residues. CDR3 nucleotides: TGTGCCGTCAAACCGGGACAGGGTGACACCGGGGAGCTGTTTTTT. Translation: CAVKPGQGDTGELFF.

This rearrangement joins TRBV2 to TRBJ2-1, with D unclear. Germline V CDR1 and CDR2: SNHLY, FYNNEI. Between the trimmed V and J ends, which lost 10 bases and 7 bases, there was a span of 11 bases. The CDR3 length is 11 residues. CDR3 sequence: CATLISNEQFF. The CDR3 region has the DNA TGTGCCACCCTGATTAGTAATGAGCAGTTCTTC.

The chain recombines TRBV2 with TRBJ2-1; the match to TRBD1 covers 12 bases. The CDR3 is 16 amino acids. From germline, CDR1 is SNHLY and CDR2 FYNNEI. J lost 8 bases, V lost 3 bases, and 8 bases had no gene match. The CDR3 is CASSDLWGTGGDEQFF. CDR3 coding DNA: TGTGCCAGCAGTGATCTATGGGGGACAGGGGGCGATGAGCAGTTCTTC.

The chain uses TRBV9 and TRBJ2-2, with D perhaps TRBD2 (5 bases). This CDR3 has 15 residues. From germline, CDR1 is SGDLS and CDR2 YYNGEE. V was shortened by 4 bases and J by 6 bases, with 16 bases between the two germline ends. In DNA, the CDR3 is TGTGCCAGCAGCCCAAAGACTACCTTACCCGGGGAGCTGTTTTTT. Its protein product is CASSPKTTLPGELFF.

CDR3 DNA: TGTGCCAGCAGCTCCCAGACTAGCGGGGGGTCAGACAATGAGCAGTTCTTC. This sequence encodes CASSSQTSGGSDNEQFF. The chain uses TRBV7-3 and TRBJ2-1; 13 positions agree with TRBD2. The germline V gene encodes CDR1 SGHTA and CDR2 FQGTGA. The CDR3 loop spans 17 amino acids. Trimming at V came to 4 bases and at J to 5 bases, leaving 8 bases not matched to a gene.

The chain recombines TRBV7-2 with TRBJ1-5; D possibly corresponds to TRBD1 (6 bases). CDR3 length: 14 amino acids. Germline V lookup: CDR1 SGHTA, CDR2 FQGNSA. V was pared by 6 bases and J by 1 base, with 10 bases between. The CDR3 protein is CASRLQGSNQPQHF. In DNA, the CDR3 is TGTGCCAGCAGACTACAGGGAAGCAATCAGCCCCAGCATTTT.

The chain uses TRBV19 and TRBJ1-5; perhaps TRBD1 as D (5 bases). CDR3 length: 16 residues. CDR1 is LNHDA and CDR2 is SQIVND in the germline V gene (reference sequence). V was clipped by 6 bases and J by 1 base, with 16 bases between them. CDR3 sequence: CASREGVGSSNQPQHF. The CDR3 DNA reads as TGTGCCAGTAGAGAAGGGGTGGGTTCGAGCAATCAGCCCCAGCATTTT.

Written as DNA, the CDR3 is TGTGCCAGCAGCCTCCCCACCGGACATTGGATAAACTACGAGCAGTACTTC. This sequence encodes CASSLPTGHWINYEQYF. The chain carries TRBV3-1 (or the pseudogene TRBV3-2) and TRBJ2-7; a possible D gene is TRBD1 (5 bases). Deletions cut 4 bases from V and 3 bases from J, with 22 bases between. CDR1 and CDR2 (germline): LGHDT, YNNKEL (reference sequence). The CDR3 spans 17 residues.

CDR3: CASRKVDSHNEQFF. The DNA for the CDR3 is TGTGCCAGTAGGAAAGTCGACAGCCACAATGAGCAGTTCTTC. The chain recombines TRBV19 with TRBJ2-1, with D perhaps TRBD1 (5 bases). Germline CDR1 and CDR2: LNHDA and SQIVND (reference sequence). V was clipped by 6 bases and J by 5 bases, with 14 bases between them. This CDR3 is 14 amino acids long.

V and J are TRBV2 and TRBJ1-2; 8 bases agree with TRBD1. There are 13 residues in the CDR3. The trim removed 9 bases at V and 5 bases at J, leaving 8 bases unmatched. Germline lookup yields CDR1 SNHLY and CDR2 FYNNEI. The CDR3 nucleotides are TGTGCCAGATCACCGGGACAGGTTTATGGCTACACCTTC. Translating it yields CARSPGQVYGYTF.